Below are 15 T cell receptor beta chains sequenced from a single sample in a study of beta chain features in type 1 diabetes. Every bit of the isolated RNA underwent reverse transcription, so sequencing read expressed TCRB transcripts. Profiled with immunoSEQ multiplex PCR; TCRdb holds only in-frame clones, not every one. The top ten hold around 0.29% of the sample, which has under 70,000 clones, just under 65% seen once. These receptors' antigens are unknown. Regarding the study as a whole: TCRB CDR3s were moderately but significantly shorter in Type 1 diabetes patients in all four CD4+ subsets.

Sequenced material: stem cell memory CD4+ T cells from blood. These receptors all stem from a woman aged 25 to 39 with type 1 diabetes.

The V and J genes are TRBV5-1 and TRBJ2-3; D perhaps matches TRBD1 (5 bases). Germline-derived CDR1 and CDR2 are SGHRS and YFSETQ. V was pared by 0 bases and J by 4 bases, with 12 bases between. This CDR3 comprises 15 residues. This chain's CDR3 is CASSLELDSPDTQYF. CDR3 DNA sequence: TGCGCCAGCAGCTTGGAGTTAGACAGCCCAGATACGCAGTATTTT.

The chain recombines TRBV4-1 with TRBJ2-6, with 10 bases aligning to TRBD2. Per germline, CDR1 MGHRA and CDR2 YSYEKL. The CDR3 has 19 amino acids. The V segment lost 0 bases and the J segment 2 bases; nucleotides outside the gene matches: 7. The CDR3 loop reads CASSQDRASGSPGANVLTF. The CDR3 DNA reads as TGCGCCAGCAGCCAAGATAGGGCTAGCGGGAGCCCTGGGGCCAACGTCCTGACTTTC.

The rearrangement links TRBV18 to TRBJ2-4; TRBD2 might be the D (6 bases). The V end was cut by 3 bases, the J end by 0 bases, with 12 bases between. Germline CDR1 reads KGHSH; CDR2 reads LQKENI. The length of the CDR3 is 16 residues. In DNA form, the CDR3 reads TGTGCCAGCTCACCTGCGGAGGGAATAGCCAAAAACATTCAGTACTTC. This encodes CASSPAEGIAKNIQYF.

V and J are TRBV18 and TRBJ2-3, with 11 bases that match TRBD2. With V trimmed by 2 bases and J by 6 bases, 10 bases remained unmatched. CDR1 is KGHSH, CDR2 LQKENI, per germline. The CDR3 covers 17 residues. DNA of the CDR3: TGTGCCAGCTCACCAATGTCCCCTAGCGGGGGGACGGATACGCAGTATTTT. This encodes CASSPMSPSGGTDTQYF.

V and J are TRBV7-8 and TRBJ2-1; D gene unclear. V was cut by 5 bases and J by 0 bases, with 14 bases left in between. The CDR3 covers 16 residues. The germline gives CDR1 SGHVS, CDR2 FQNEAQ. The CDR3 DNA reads TGTGCCAGCAGCCCTATGGTAGCAGCCTCCTACAATGAGCAGTTCTTC. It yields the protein CASSPMVAASYNEQFF.

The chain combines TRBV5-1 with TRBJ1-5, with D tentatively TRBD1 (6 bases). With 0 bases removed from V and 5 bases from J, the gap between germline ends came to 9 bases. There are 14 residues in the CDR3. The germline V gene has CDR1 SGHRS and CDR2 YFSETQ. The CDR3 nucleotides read TGCGCCAGCAGCTTGGAGGGGGGGTATCAGCCCCAGCATTTT. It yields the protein CASSLEGGYQPQHF.

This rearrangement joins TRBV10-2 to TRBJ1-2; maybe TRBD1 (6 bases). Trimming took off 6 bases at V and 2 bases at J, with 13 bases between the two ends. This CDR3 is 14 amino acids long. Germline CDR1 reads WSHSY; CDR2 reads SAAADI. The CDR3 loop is CASRGRGTNYGYTF. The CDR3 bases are TGCGCCAGCAGGGGTAGGGGGACCAACTATGGCTACACCTTC.

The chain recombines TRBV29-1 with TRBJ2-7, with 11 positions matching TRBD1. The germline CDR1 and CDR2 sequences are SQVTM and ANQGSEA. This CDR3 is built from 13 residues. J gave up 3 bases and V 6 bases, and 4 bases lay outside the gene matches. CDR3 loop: CSVGQGASYEQYF. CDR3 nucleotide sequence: TGCAGCGTCGGACAGGGGGCAAGCTACGAGCAGTACTTC.

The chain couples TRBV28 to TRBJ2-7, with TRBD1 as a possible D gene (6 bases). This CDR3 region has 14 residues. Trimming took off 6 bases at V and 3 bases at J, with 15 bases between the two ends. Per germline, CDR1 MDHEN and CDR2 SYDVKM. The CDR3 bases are TGTGCCAGCAGGAACAGGGTCTTGATCTACGAGCAGTACTTC. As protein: CASRNRVLIYEQYF.

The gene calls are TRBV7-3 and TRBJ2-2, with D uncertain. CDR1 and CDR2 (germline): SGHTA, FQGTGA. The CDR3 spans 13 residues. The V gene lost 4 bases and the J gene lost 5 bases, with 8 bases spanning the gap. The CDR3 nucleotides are TGTGCCAGCAGCTCCAGGCTTACCGGGGAGCTGTTTTTT. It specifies CASSSRLTGELFF.

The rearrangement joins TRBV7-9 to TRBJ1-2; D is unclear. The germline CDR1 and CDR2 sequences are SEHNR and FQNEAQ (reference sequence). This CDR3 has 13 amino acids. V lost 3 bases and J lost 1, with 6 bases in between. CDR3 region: CASSFGVNYGYTF. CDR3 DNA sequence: TGTGCCAGCAGCTTCGGGGTTAACTATGGCTACACCTTC.

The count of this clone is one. The CDR3 spells CASSLRSGMRADTQYF. The DNA for the CDR3 is TGTGCCAGCAGTTTGAGGAGCGGGATGAGGGCAGATACGCAGTATTTT. This chain joins TRBV28 and TRBJ2-3; 7 bases fit TRBD2. The CDR3 has 16 amino acids. Per the germline V gene, CDR1 is MDHEN and CDR2 is SYDVKM. V lost 3 bases, J lost 4 bases, and 10 bases stayed unmatched.

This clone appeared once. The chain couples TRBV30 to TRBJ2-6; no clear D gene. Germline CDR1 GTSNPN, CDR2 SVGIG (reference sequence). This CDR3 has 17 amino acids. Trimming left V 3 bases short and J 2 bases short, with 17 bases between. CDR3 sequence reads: CAWRSVRPVPGANVLTF. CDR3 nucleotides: TGTGCCTGGAGGTCGGTCAGGCCCGTTCCTGGGGCCAACGTCCTGACTTTC.

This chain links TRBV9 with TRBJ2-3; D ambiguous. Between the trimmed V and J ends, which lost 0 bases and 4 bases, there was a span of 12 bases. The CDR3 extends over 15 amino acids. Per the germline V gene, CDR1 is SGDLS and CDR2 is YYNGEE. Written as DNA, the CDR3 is TGTGCCAGCAGCGTAGGCGTGGGCTCCTCAGATACGCAGTATTTT. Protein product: CASSVGVGSSDTQYF.

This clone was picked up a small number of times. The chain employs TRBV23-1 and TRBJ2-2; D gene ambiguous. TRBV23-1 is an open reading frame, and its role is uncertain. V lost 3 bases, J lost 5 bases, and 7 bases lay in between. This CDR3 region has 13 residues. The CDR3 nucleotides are TGCGCCAGCAGTCAGTGGCAAACCGGGGAGCTGTTTTTT. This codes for CASSQWQTGELFF.